This T cell receptor beta chain was identified in a study of T cell responses to AZD1222 COVID-19 vaccine. This table comes from immunoSEQ multiplex PCR, and its TCRdb copy is limited to in-frame clones, with some not included. The sample carries approximately 160,000 clones, approximately 90% recorded once. The CDR3 has 17 amino acids. V was shortened by 8 bases and J by 0 bases, with 20 bases between the two germline ends. Germline V gene data show CDR1 as LGHNA and CDR2 as YNFKEQ. This chain links TRBV4-2 with TRBJ2-1, with TRBD1 as a possible D gene (5 bases). This receptor was identified in an adult in good health. The sequenced sample was peripheral blood, obtained on day 0 of AZD1222 vaccination. The CDR3: CASPCRGALSSYNEQFF. The CDR3 DNA reads as TGTGCCAGCCCCTGCCGTGGGGCCTTGAGCTCCTACAATGAGCAGTTCTTC.